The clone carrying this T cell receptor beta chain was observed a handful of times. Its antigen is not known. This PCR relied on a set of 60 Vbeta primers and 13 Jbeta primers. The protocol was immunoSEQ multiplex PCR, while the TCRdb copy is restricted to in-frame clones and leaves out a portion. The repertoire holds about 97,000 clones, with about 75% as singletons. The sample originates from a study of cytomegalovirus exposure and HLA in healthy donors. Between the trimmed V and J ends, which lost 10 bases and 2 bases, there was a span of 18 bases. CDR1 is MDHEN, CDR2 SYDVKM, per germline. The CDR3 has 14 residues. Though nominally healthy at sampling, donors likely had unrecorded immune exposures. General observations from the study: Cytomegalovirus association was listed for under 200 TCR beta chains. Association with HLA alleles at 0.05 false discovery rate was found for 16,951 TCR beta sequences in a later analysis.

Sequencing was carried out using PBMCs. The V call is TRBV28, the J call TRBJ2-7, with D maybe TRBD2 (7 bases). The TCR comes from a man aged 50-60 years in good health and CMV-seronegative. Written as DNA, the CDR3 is TGTGCCACCCAGCGGGACACCGCCCCCTACGAGCAGTACTTC. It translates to CATQRDTAPYEQYF.